One sample yielded the 17 T cell receptor beta chains listed below, sequenced in a study of blood T cell repertoires in COVID-19. The table came from immunoSEQ multiplex PCR; TCRdb's copy has only in-frame clones and leaves some out. The table has under 300,000 clones, about nine tenths seen once. Source material: PBMCs or T cells enriched from blood (not recorded which). The receptor set was obtained from a woman aged 60-75 years who had recovered from COVID-19.

The V call is TRBV11-1, the J call TRBJ1-1; TRBD1 might be the D (5 bases). Germline CDR1 and CDR2: SGHAT and FQDESV (reference sequence). The CDR3 runs 13 residues. The ends were cut back, 4 bases at V and 4 bases at J, with 10 bases in the middle. CDR3 sequence (DNA): TGTGCCAGCAGCTCCGCCAGGGCCACTGAAGCTTTCTTT. Its protein is CASSSARATEAFF.

The V and J genes are TRBV10-3 and TRBJ1-2; TRBD1 aligns across 8 bases. The V and J ends lost 2 bases and 4 bases, in that order; junction bases with no gene match: 3. The CDR3 length is 14 residues. Germline assignment: CDR1 ENHRY and CDR2 SYGVKD. This CDR3 reads CAISEATGAYGYTF. The CDR3 bases are TGTGCCATCAGTGAGGCGACAGGGGCCTATGGCTACACCTTC.

The chain links TRBV27 to TRBJ1-2, with TRBD1 identical over 11 bases. The CDR3 length is 15 residues. Germline V gene data show CDR1 as MNHEY and CDR2 as SMNVEV (reference sequence). V trimming: 5 bases; J trimming: 3 bases; junction bases outside the gene matches: 5. The CDR3 region is CASSLRTGGDYGYTF. In DNA, the CDR3 is TGTGCCAGCAGTCTCCGGACAGGGGGCGACTATGGCTACACCTTC.

The rearrangement joins TRBV27 to TRBJ2-4; the D gene is possibly TRBD1 (6 bases). The CDR3 extends over 15 amino acids. V was shortened by 6 bases and J by 8 bases, with 20 bases between the two germline ends. The germline V gene encodes CDR1 MNHEY and CDR2 SMNVEV (reference sequence). In DNA, the CDR3 is TGTGCCAGCAGCCCCCAGACAGGAAATAGGTACATTCAGTACTTC. Its protein is CASSPQTGNRYIQYF.

The V gene is TRBV18, the J gene TRBJ2-1; D is possibly TRBD1 (7 bases). CDR1 and CDR2 (germline): KGHSH, LQKENI. CDR3 length: 13 amino acids. V was trimmed by 3 bases and J by 7 bases, leaving 10 bases between them. The CDR3 coding sequence is TGTGCCAGCTCACCGTCAGGGGGGAATGAGCAGTTCTTC. Encoded protein: CASSPSGGNEQFF.

V is TRBV5-1 and J is TRBJ2-3; 7 nucleotides agree with TRBD1. The junction had 7 bases not matched to a gene; V was cut back by 0 bases and J by 3 bases. CDR1 and CDR2 (germline): SGHRS, YFSETQ. The CDR3 sequence is 16 residues long. CDR3 sequence: CASSLAGGQWTDTQYF. CDR3 DNA sequence: TGCGCCAGCAGCTTGGCAGGGGGACAGTGGACAGATACGCAGTATTTT.

This rearrangement joins TRBV7-3 to TRBJ2-3, with 8 bases lining up with TRBD1. Germline CDR1 is SGHTA and CDR2 is FQGTGA. This CDR3 region has 16 residues. Germline trimming cut 2 bases from V and 3 bases from J; bases unmatched to any gene: 7. Written as DNA, the CDR3 is TGTGCCAGCAGCTTAGGGGCAGGGGGCTGGACAGATACGCAGTATTTT. It is translated as CASSLGAGGWTDTQYF.

The CDR3 DNA reads as TGTGCCAGCAGGGGTCAGGGGAGTCCCTCCAGCTATGGCTACACCTTC. Protein: CASRGQGSPSSYGYTF. This chain uses TRBV9 with TRBJ1-2; D is possibly TRBD1 (6 bases). This CDR3 spans 16 amino acids. Germline-derived CDR1 and CDR2 are SGDLS and YYNGEE. V shed 5 bases and J shed 4 bases, with 21 bases lying between them.

This chain joins TRBV3-1 (or the pseudogene TRBV3-2) and TRBJ2-7, with 11 bases fitting TRBD2. This CDR3 is 15 amino acids long. Looked up from germline, CDR1 is LGHDT and CDR2 is YNNKEL (reference sequence). V was pared by 5 bases and J by 4 bases, with 7 bases of the junction left unmatched. The DNA of the CDR3 is TGTGCCAGCAGCTACGCCCTAGCGGGAGGATACGAGCAGTACTTC. Translated, it gives CASSYALAGGYEQYF.

The chain carries TRBV10-2 and TRBJ2-7; D not resolved. This CDR3 is built from 14 residues. Germline CDR1 WSHSY, CDR2 SAAADI. With 0 bases removed from V and 2 bases from J, the gap between germline ends came to 8 bases. The CDR3 here is CASSESGAAYEQYF. The CDR3 coding sequence is TGCGCCAGCAGTGAGTCGGGCGCAGCCTACGAGCAGTACTTC.

This chain uses TRBV11-3 with TRBJ2-3, with 9 bases matching TRBD1. Germline assignment: CDR1 SGHNT and CDR2 YENEEA. The trim removed 1 base at V and 5 bases at J, leaving 4 bases unmatched. The CDR3 totals 15 residues. DNA for the CDR3: TGTGCCAGCAGCTTAGGGCACAGGGGGCTAGATACGCAGTATTTT. This encodes CASSLGHRGLDTQYF.

The J gene is TRBJ2-3, the V gene TRBV27, with a weak D call TRBD2 (5 bases). The V gene lost 4 bases and the J gene lost 7 bases, with 12 bases spanning the gap. CDR1 MNHEY and CDR2 SMNVEV come from the germline V gene (reference sequence). This CDR3 region has 13 residues. CDR3 sequence (DNA): TGTGCCAGCAGTTCGGGGTTTCTGAATACGCAGTATTTT. Translation gives CASSSGFLNTQYF.

The chain carries TRBV3-1 (or the pseudogene TRBV3-2) and TRBJ1-5, with 7 bases matching TRBD1. CDR3 size: 15 residues. Germline V lookup: CDR1 LGHDT, CDR2 YNNKEL (reference sequence). V was pared by 1 base and J by 5 bases, with 5 bases of the junction left unmatched. As DNA, the CDR3 is TGTGCCAGCAGCCAAGGCACAGGGGCGTATCAGCCCCAGCATTTT. Protein sequence: CASSQGTGAYQPQHF.

The V call is TRBV27, the J call TRBJ1-2; 9 nucleotides align to TRBD1. CDR1 is MNHEY, CDR2 SMNVEV, per germline (reference sequence). V shed 3 bases and J 7 bases; nucleotides not matched to a gene: 3. The CDR3 contains 13 residues. CDR3 nucleotide sequence: TGTGCCAGCAGTTTGGGGACAGGGACTGGCTACACCTTC. Its translation is CASSLGTGTGYTF.

The V and J genes are TRBV19 and TRBJ1-5, with D perhaps matching TRBD1 (5 bases). V was pared by 10 bases and J by 7 bases, with 17 bases between. CDR1 and CDR2 from the germline V gene are LNHDA and SQIVND (reference sequence). This CDR3 has 13 amino acids. CDR3 DNA sequence: TGTGCCACAAACCGGGGACTTAACCAGCCCCAGCATTTT. The encoded protein is CATNRGLNQPQHF. The whole variable domain, filled in from reference TRBV19 and TRBJ1-5, reads DGGITQSPKYLFRKEGQNVTLSCEQNLNHDAMYWYRQDPGQGLRLIYYSQIVNDFQKGDIAEGYSVSREKKESFPLTVTSAQKNPTAFYLCATNRGLNQPQHFGDGTRLSIL.

This chain connects TRBV30 to TRBJ1-3, with D maybe TRBD1 (5 bases). Germline V gene data show CDR1 as GTSNPN and CDR2 as SVGIG (reference sequence). The CDR3 totals 15 residues. V dropped 3 bases and J dropped 7 bases, with 19 bases sitting between them. DNA of the CDR3: TGTGCCTGGAGAAATTTCCGGGACTATCGCAACACCATATATTTT. This encodes CAWRNFRDYRNTIYF. Full variable domain (outside the CDR3, taken from reference TRBV30 and TRBJ1-3): SQTIHQWPATLVQPVGSPLSLECTVEGTSNPNLYWYRQAAGRGLQLLFYSVGIGQISSEVPQNLSASRPQDRQFILSSKKLLLSDSGFYLCAWRNFRDYRNTIYFGEGSWLTVV.

This clone has only one observation. This chain uses TRBV15 with TRBJ2-1; 7 bases align to TRBD2. The V segment lost 1 base and the J segment 8 bases; nucleotides outside the gene matches: 8. Germline CDR1 is LNHNV and CDR2 is YYDKDF (reference sequence). The CDR3 sequence is 15 residues long. The CDR3, as DNA: TGTGCCACCAGCAGAGGCGGGAGTAAGTCACATGAGCAGTTCTTC. Translation: CATSRGGSKSHEQFF.